The present TCR beta chain was sequenced within a study of T cell repertoires in cytomegalovirus infection. Germline CDR1 reads SGHTA; CDR2 reads FQGNSA. This CDR3 is built from 14 residues. V was cut by 7 bases and J by 3 bases, with 10 bases left in between. This clonotype was recorded a few times. TCRdb redid the calling of the reads with MiXCR, one entry per CDR3 protein. In the table there are 600,000 to 800,000 distinct CDR3 sequences, roughly a quarter of which are singletons. The rearrangement joins TRBV7-2 to TRBJ1-6; D gene ambiguous. The sequenced material came from CD8+ T cells from PBMCs. This receptor was taken from a human donor in good health (CMV status not recorded). Some clones in this sample may be carry-over from other donors' samples. The CDR3 nucleotides read TGTGCCAGCATCTCCCCGGGCTATAATTCACCCCTCCACTTT. Translated: CASISPGYNSPLHF.